The sequence of this TCR beta chain was determined in a study of graft-versus-host responses after intestinal transplantation. Whole-study context: Every recipient had anti-thymocyte globulin induction and around 3 years of tacrolimus plus steroids.

As for this clone: The antigen is not known.

Using immunoSEQ multiplex PCR, the repertoire was profiled, and TCRdb retains in-frame clones only, with some absent. Seen here are almost 30,000 clones, over 60% observed once, and the top ten hold 3%. Investigators treated the graft tissue so that it released intraepithelial and lamina propria lymphocytes. Study-wide results and limits: Investigators detected GvH clones in recipient marrow, with some emerging earlier in ileum or blood.

Trimming removed 8 bases from V and 3 bases from J; junction bases left unmatched: 6. The V gene's germline CDR1 is MNHNY and CDR2 SVGAGI (reference sequence). The CDR3 extends over 13 amino acids. The chain employs TRBV6-6 and TRBJ1-2, with 7 bases fitting TRBD1. This TCR came from a human patient who received an intestinal transplant, so some T cells may come from the graft donor. The sample here was ileum tissue, taken 98 days after intestinal transplantation. This CDR3 is CASLQGGDYGYTF. DNA for the CDR3: TGTGCCAGCCTTCAGGGGGGGGACTATGGCTACACCTTC.